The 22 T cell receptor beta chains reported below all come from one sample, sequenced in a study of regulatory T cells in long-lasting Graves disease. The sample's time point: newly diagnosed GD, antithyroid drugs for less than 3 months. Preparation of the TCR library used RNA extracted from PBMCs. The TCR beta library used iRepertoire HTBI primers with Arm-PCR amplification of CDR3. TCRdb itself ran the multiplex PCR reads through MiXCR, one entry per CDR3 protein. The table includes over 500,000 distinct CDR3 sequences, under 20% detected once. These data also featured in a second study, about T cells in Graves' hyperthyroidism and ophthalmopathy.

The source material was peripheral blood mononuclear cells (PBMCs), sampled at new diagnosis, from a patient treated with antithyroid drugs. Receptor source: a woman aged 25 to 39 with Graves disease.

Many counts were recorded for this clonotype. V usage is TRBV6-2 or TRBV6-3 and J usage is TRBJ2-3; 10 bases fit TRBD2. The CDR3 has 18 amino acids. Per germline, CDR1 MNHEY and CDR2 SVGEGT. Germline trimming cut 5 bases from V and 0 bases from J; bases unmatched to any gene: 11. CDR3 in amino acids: CASSEPRSSGGSTDTQYF. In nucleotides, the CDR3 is TGTGCCAGCAGTGAACCCCGCTCTAGCGGGGGTAGCACAGATACGCAGTATTTT.

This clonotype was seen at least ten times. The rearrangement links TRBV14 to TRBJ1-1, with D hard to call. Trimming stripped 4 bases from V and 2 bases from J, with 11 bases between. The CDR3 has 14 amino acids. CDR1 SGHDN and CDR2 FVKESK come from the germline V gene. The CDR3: CASSPHGGNTEAFF. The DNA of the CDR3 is TGTGCCAGCAGCCCTCATGGCGGTAACACTGAAGCTTTCTTT.

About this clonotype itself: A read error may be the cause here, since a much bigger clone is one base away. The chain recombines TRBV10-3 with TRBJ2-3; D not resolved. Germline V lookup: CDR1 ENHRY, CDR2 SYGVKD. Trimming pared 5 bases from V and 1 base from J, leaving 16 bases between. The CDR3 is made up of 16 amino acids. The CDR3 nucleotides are TGTGCCATCAGTTCAAGGTTAGGGTGGGGCACAGATACGCAGTATTTT. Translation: CAISSRLGWGTDTQYF.

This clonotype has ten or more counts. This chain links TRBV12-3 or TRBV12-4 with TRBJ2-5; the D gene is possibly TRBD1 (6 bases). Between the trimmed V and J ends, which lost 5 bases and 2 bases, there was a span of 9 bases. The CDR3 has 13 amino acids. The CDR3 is CASSRQEQETQYF. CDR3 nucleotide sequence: TGTGCCAGCAGTCGACAGGAGCAAGAGACCCAGTACTTC.

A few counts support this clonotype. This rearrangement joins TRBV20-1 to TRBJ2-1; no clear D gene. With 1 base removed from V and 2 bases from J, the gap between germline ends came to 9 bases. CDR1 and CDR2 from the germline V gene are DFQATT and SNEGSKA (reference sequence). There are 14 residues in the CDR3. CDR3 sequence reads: CSARGSTPYNEQFF. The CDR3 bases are TGCAGTGCTAGAGGGAGTACCCCCTACAATGAGCAGTTCTTC.

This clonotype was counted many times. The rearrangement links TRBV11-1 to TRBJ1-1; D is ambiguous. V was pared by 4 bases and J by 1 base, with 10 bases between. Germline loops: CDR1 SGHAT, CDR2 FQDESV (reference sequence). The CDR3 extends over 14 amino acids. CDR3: CASSSPPRNTEAFF. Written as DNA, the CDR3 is TGTGCCAGCAGCTCCCCCCCCCGGAACACTGAAGCTTTCTTT.

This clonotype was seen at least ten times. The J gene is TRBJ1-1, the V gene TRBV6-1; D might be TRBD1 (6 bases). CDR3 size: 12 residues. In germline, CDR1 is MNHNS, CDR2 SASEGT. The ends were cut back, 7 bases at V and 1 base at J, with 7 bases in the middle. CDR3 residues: CASIQGNTEAFF. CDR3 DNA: TGTGCCAGCATACAGGGGAACACTGAAGCTTTCTTT.

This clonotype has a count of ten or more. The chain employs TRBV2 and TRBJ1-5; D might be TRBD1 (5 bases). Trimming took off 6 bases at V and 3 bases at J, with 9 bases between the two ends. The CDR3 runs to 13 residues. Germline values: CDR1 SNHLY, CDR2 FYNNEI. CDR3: CASRGDYNQPQHF. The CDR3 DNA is TGTGCCAGCAGAGGGGATTACAATCAGCCCCAGCATTTT.

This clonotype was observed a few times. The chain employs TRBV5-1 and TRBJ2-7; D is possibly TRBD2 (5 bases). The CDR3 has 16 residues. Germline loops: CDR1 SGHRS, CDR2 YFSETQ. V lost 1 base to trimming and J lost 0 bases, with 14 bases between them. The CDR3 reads CASSLSPLGGSYEQYF. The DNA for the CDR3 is TGCGCCAGCAGCTTGAGCCCGCTAGGAGGCTCCTACGAGCAGTACTTC.

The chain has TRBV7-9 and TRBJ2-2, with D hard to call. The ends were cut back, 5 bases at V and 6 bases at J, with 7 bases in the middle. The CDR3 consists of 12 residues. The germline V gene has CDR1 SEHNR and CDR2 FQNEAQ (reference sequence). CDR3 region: CASSPVPGELFF. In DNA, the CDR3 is TGTGCCAGCAGCCCCGTCCCCGGGGAGCTGTTTTTT.

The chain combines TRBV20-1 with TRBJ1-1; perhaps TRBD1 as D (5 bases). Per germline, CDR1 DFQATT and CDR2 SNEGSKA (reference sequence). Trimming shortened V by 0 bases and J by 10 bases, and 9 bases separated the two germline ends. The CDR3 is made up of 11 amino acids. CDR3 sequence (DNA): TGCAGTGCTAGAGATAGGGGTAGAGCTTTCTTT. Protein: CSARDRGRAFF.

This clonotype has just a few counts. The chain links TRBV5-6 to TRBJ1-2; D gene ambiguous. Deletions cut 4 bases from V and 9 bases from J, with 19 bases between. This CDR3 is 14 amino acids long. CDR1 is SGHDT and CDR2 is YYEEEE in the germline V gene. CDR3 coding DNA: TGTGCCAGCAGCCTTAGGTCAGGAGTTTTTCGCTACACCTTC. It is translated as CASSLRSGVFRYTF.

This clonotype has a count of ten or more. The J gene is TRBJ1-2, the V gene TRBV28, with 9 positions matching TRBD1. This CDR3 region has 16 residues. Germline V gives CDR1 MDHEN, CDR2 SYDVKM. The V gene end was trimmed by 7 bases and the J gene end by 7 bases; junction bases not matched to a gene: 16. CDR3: CASKVSRDRVSRGYTF. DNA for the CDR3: TGTGCCAGCAAGGTGTCCCGGGACAGGGTTTCACGTGGCTACACCTTC.

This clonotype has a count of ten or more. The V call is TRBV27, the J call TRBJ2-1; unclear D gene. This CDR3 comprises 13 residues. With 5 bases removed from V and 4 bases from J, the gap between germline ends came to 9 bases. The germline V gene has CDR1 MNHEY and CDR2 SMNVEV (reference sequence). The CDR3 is CASSTDGYNEQFF. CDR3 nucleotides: TGTGCCAGCAGTACAGACGGGTACAATGAGCAGTTCTTC.

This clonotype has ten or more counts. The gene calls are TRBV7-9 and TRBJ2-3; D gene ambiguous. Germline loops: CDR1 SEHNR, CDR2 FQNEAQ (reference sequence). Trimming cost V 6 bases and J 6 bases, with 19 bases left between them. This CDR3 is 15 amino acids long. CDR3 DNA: TGTGCCAGCAGGCGACGGTTCGGTCTAGGTGATACGCAGTATTTT. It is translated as CASRRRFGLGDTQYF.

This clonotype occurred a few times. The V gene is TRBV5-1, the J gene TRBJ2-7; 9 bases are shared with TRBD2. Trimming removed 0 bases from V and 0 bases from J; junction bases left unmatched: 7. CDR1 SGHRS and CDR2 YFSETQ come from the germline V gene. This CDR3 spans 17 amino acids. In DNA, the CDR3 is TGCGCCAGCAGCTTGGATGCTAGCGGGAATCCCTCCTACGAGCAGTACTTC. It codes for CASSLDASGNPSYEQYF.

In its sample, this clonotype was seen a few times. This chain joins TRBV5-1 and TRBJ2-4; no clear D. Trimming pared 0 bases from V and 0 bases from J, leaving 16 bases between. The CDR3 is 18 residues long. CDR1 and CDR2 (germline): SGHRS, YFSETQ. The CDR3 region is CASSLGLRWGLAKNIQYF. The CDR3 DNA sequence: TGCGCCAGCAGCTTGGGCCTTCGGTGGGGATTAGCCAAAAACATTCAGTACTTC.

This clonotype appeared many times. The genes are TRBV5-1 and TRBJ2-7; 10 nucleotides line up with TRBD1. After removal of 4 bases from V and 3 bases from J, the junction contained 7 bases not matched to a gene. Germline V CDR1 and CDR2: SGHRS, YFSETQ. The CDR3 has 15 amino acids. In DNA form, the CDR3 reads TGCGCCAGCAGCAAACCGGGACAGGGGAACTACGAGCAGTACTTC. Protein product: CASSKPGQGNYEQYF.

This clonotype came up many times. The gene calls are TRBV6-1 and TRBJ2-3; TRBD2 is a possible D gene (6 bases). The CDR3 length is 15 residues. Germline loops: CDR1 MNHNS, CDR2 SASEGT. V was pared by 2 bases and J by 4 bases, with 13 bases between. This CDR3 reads CASSESEGGPDTQYF. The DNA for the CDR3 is TGTGCCAGCAGTGAATCTGAGGGAGGACCAGATACGCAGTATTTT.

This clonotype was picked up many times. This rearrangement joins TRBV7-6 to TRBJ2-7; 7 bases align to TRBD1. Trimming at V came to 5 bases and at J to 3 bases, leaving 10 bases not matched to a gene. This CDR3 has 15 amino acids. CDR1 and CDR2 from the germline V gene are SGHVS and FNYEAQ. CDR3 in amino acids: CASSPPGQTHYEQYF. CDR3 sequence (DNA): TGTGCCAGCAGCCCCCCGGGACAGACCCACTACGAGCAGTACTTC.

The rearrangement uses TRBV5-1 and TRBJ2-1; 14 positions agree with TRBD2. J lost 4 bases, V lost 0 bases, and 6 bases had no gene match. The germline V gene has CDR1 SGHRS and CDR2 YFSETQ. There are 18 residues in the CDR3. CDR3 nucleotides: TGCGCCAGCAGCTTGGGACTAGCGGGAGGGCCGCGGTACAATGAGCAGTTCTTC. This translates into CASSLGLAGGPRYNEQFF.

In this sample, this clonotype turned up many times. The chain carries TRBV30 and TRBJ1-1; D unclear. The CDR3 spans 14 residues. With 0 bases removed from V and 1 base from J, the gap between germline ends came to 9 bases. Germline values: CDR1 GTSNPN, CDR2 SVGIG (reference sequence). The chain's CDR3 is CAWSVKRENTEAFF. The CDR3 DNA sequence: TGTGCCTGGAGTGTGAAAAGGGAGAACACTGAAGCTTTCTTT.